This T cell receptor beta chain came from a study of cytomegalovirus exposure and HLA in healthy donors. Study overall: Approximately 85 million unique TCRs from HLA-typed donors were held in an early data release.

This clone was recorded once. Primers included in the PCR were 60 Vbeta and 13 Jbeta primers. Assay: immunoSEQ multiplex PCR; the TCRdb copy retains only in-frame clones and omits some. Of 150,000 to 200,000 clones listed, roughly 70% were seen once; the top ten hold less than 2%. Losses at the gene ends were 5 bases for V and 2 bases for J; bases not matched to a gene: 11. The germline CDR1 and CDR2 sequences are MNHEY and SMNVEV (reference sequence). The length of the CDR3 is 19 residues. The rearrangement links TRBV27 to TRBJ2-1; TRBD2 agrees at 14 bases. Sequencing was performed on PBMCs. This TCR was sampled from a woman aged 25 to 45 in good health and CMV-seronegative. The CDR3 DNA is TGTGCCAGCAGTCCCCGCGGGACTAGCGGGAGAGGCGCCTACAATGAGCAGTTCTTC. This translates into CASSPRGTSGRGAYNEQFF.